This T cell receptor (beta chain) was obtained from a study of cytomegalovirus exposure and HLA in healthy donors. At the level of the study: According to later analysis, the same platform produced the 120 validation and approximately 630 first-cohort repertoires.

Study-wide results and caveats: The tendency of first-cohort TCR clusters to co-occur in the 120 or so validation repertoires was the finding of a later analysis.

CDR3 size: 16 residues. The germline gives CDR1 MDHEN, CDR2 SYDVKM. The ends were cut back, 3 bases at V and 3 bases at J, with 17 bases in the middle. Assay used: immunoSEQ multiplex PCR; TCRdb lists only in-frame clones, some missing. Here the sample spans around 130,000 clones, over 65% being singletons. Worth noting for this clone: Its target is not known.

The specimen was PBMCs. This TCR came from a woman in her thirties in good health and CMV-seronegative. This chain joins TRBV28 and TRBJ1-2; tentatively, D is TRBD1 (5 bases). CDR3 sequence reads: CASSFVDNIVDYGYTF. CDR3 DNA: TGTGCCAGCAGTTTCGTGGACAATATCGTAGACTATGGCTACACCTTC.